The 5 T cell receptor beta chains given below trace back to one sample, sequenced in a study of STAT3 mutations in large granular lymphocyte leukemia. Study observations and caveats: At least one immunodominant TCR beta clonotype appeared in every T-cell large granular lymphocyte leukemia patient.

For these receptors, no antigen is known. The table came from immunoSEQ multiplex PCR; TCRdb's copy has only in-frame clones and leaves some out. The sample has approximately 2,500 clones; 31% are singletons. The material sequenced was PBMCs. The receptors stem from a human donor with T large granular lymphocyte leukemia. Some clones in this sample may be carry-over from other donors' samples.

The chain links TRBV5-1 to TRBJ1-5; unclear D gene. Germline V gene sequence: CDR1 SGHRS, CDR2 YFSETQ. The V end was cut by 4 bases, the J end by 0 bases, with 8 bases between. The CDR3 contains 14 residues. The CDR3 sequence: CASSESGSNQPQHF. DNA for the CDR3: TGCGCCAGCAGCGAATCAGGTAGCAATCAGCCCCAGCATTTT.

This clone was seen only a few times. This chain uses TRBV30 with TRBJ1-2; 7 bases fit TRBD1. This CDR3 region has 13 residues. Germline loops: CDR1 GTSNPN, CDR2 SVGIG (reference sequence). Germline trimming cut 1 base from V and 2 bases from J; bases unmatched to any gene: 1. CDR3 sequence: CAWSEGANYGYTF. For the CDR3, the DNA is TGTGCCTGGAGTGAGGGGGCGAACTATGGCTACACCTTC.

The V and J genes are TRBV6-1 and TRBJ2-7, with 10 bases identical to TRBD1. J was trimmed by 2 bases and V by 3 bases; bases with no gene match: 4. This CDR3 comprises 15 residues. From germline, CDR1 is MNHNS and CDR2 SASEGT. The CDR3 sequence is CASSESGTGAYEQYF. The CDR3 region has the DNA TGTGCCAGCAGTGAGTCCGGGACAGGGGCCTACGAGCAGTACTTC.

The chain recombines TRBV5-1 with TRBJ2-1; TRBD1 or TRBD2 may be the D gene (5 bases each). Germline assignment: CDR1 SGHRS and CDR2 YFSETQ. Trimming removed 4 bases from V and 8 bases from J, with 13 bases in between. The CDR3 spans 13 residues. CDR3 coding DNA: TGCGCCAGCAGCGGGTTGGTGGGGGATGAGCAGTTCTTC. It is translated as CASSGLVGDEQFF.

The V and J genes are TRBV5-6 and TRBJ1-6, with 8 bases that match TRBD1. This CDR3 region has 16 residues. Trimming at V came to 4 bases and at J to 7 bases, leaving 10 bases not matched to a gene. Germline V lookup: CDR1 SGHDT, CDR2 YYEEEE. CDR3 bases: TGTGCCAGCAGCCTAGGGGCAGGGGGCACAAATTCACCCCTCCACTTT. Translation gives CASSLGAGGTNSPLHF.